Listed below are T cell receptor beta chains from one sample, sequenced in a study of beta chain features in type 1 diabetes. Method: immunoSEQ multiplex PCR; TCRdb's copy keeps in-frame clones and lacks some. The data hold about 240,000 clones, with about 26% observed a single time. Sequences were obtained from central memory CD4+ T cells from blood. The receptors stem from a man aged 25-45 years in good health. Both conserved end residues are part of each CDR3. The D gene is left open where the match is weak. Some rows mark clone size as missing; the rest say once, few, many or name a class of expanded clone.

NA	TRBV15	few	TRBJ1-1	CATSRDKGTEAFF	TGTGCCACCAGCAGAGATAAGGGGACTGAAGCTTTCTTT
NA	TRBV2	many	TRBJ2-2	CASSPSGLESGELFF	TGTGCCAGCAGTCCCAGCGGGCTTGAATCCGGGGAGCTGTTTTTT
NA	TRBV10-3	NA	TRBJ1-6	CAISESGQPYNSPLHF	TGTGCCATCAGTGAGTCTGGGCAGCCTTATAATTCACCCCTCCACTTT
NA	TRBV5-4	many	TRBJ2-1	CASSLAGPAREQFF	TGTGCCAGCAGCTTGGCAGGGCCAGCTAGGGAGCAGTTCTTC
NA	TRBV5-1	NA	TRBJ2-1	CASSSPPRALYNEQFF	TGCGCCAGCAGTAGTCCCCCCCGGGCCCTCTACAATGAGCAGTTCTTC
NA	TRBV2	many	TRBJ2-7	CASRDLVDKPYEQYF	TGTGCCAGCAGGGACCTTGTGGACAAACCCTACGAGCAGTACTTC
TRBD1	TRBV30	NA	TRBJ2-1	CAWSVNAGGNEQFF	TGTGCCTGGAGTGTAAATGCAGGGGGCAATGAGCAGTTCTTC
NA	TRBV21-1	many	TRBJ2-1	CASPKGKEQFF	TGTGCCAGCCCCAAGGGAAAGGAGCAGTTCTTC
NA	TRBV30	many	TRBJ1-3	CAWASGNTIYF	TGTGCCTGGGCCAGTGGAAACACCATATATTTT
TRBD2	TRBV25-1	NA	TRBJ2-7	CASANIAGTSGCRLEQYF	TGTGCCAGCGCGAATATAGCCGGGACTAGCGGGTGCCGGCTCGAGCAGTACTTC
TRBD1	TRBV30	NA	TRBJ1-1	CAWTGQGGMNTEAFF	TGTGCCTGGACAGGGCAGGGGGGCATGAACACTGAAGCTTTCTTT
TRBD1	TRBV11-2	NA	TRBJ1-6	CASSLDRSPSPLHF	TGTGCCAGCAGCTTGGACAGGTCCCCTTCACCCCTCCACTTT
TRBD1	TRBV5-1	NA	TRBJ2-1	CASSSFGTGGDEQFF	TGCGCCAGCAGTTCCTTCGGGACAGGGGGCGATGAGCAGTTCTTC
TRBD2	TRBV5-1	NA	TRBJ2-7	CASSTGTSEQYF	TGCGCCAGCAGCACCGGGACTAGCGAGCAGTACTTC
NA	TRBV30	few	TRBJ2-1	CAWSVGGSLSSYNEQFF	TGTGCCTGGAGTGTTGGCGGATCCTTGAGCTCCTACAATGAGCAGTTCTTC
NA	TRBV5-6	few	TRBJ2-7	CASRRRAGGYEQYF	TGTGCCAGCAGGAGGCGGGCAGGGGGGTACGAGCAGTACTTC
TRBD1	TRBV5-6	NA	TRBJ2-1	CASSQDRFGSNEQFF	TGTGCCAGCAGCCAGGACAGGTTCGGGTCGAATGAGCAGTTCTTC
NA	TRBV20-1	few	TRBJ2-3	CSAPGPGTQYF	TGCAGTGCCCCCGGGCCTGGAACGCAGTATTTT
NA	TRBV7-7	NA	TRBJ1-1	CASGPLQATEAFF	TGTGCCAGCGGCCCGTTGCAGGCAACTGAAGCTTTCTTT
NA	TRBV30	NA	TRBJ1-6	CAWGDMDLSYNSPLHF	TGTGCCTGGGGAGACATGGACCTCTCCTATAATTCACCCCTCCACTTT
NA	TRBV4-1	few	TRBJ1-1	CASSQGGQNTEAFF	TGCGCCAGCAGCCAAGGCGGACAGAACACTGAAGCTTTCTTT
TRBD1	TRBV29-1	NA	TRBJ1-2	CSASLTGGKGYTF	TGCAGCGCATCATTGACAGGGGGAAAAGGCTACACCTTC
NA	TRBV28	many	TRBJ2-7	CASGIHGYEQYF	TGTGCCAGCGGAATACACGGTTACGAGCAGTACTTC
NA	TRBV18	NA	TRBJ2-1	CASSPRDSGEQFF	TGTGCCAGCTCACCAAGGGACTCGGGAGAGCAGTTCTTC
NA	TRBV11-2	NA	TRBJ2-3	CASSPGLRMDTQYF	TGTGCCAGCAGCCCCGGTCTTAGGATGGATACGCAGTATTTT
NA	TRBV7-2	NA	TRBJ2-5	CASSRPTDYQETQYF	TGTGCCAGCAGCCGACCGACTGACTACCAAGAGACCCAGTACTTC
TRBD2	TRBV2	many	TRBJ2-3	CASSPAGLTDTQYF	TGTGCCAGCAGCCCAGCGGGGCTCACAGATACGCAGTATTTT
NA	TRBV5-1	few	TRBJ2-5	CASRGSGYQETQYF	TGCGCCAGCAGAGGTAGCGGCTACCAAGAGACCCAGTACTTC
NA	TRBV30	NA	TRBJ1-1	CAWGRLSNTEAFF	TGTGCCTGGGGCCGACTATCTAACACTGAAGCTTTCTTT
TRBD1	TRBV2	few	TRBJ2-1	CASSKQGQYNEQFF	TGTGCCAGCAGTAAGCAGGGACAGTACAATGAGCAGTTCTTC
NA	TRBV4-2	few	TRBJ1-1	CASSRDYGSPEAFF	TGTGCCAGCAGCCGTGACTATGGGTCCCCTGAAGCTTTCTTT
NA	TRBV18	NA	TRBJ2-7	CASSSTIDGTSYEQYF	TGTGCCAGCTCGTCTACGATCGACGGCACTTCCTACGAGCAGTACTTC
NA	TRBV9	NA	TRBJ2-5	CASSVHQETQYF	TGTGCCAGCAGCGTTCACCAAGAGACCCAGTACTTC
NA	TRBV4-1	few	TRBJ2-3	CASSQEAGYSTDTQYF	TGCGCCAGCAGCCAAGAGGCAGGGTATTCCACAGATACGCAGTATTTT
NA	TRBV10-3	few	TRBJ2-5	CAISDPPRGGETQYF	TGTGCCATCAGTGATCCTCCTAGGGGTGGGGAGACCCAGTACTTC
TRBD2	TRBV2	NA	TRBJ2-3	CASSEGGGRASDTQYF	TGTGCCAGCAGTGAAGGGGGCGGGAGGGCCTCAGATACGCAGTATTTT
NA	TRBV7-2	NA	TRBJ2-1	CASSLDAYNEQFF	TGTGCCAGCAGCTTAGATGCCTACAATGAGCAGTTCTTC
NA	TRBV12-2	NA	TRBJ1-1	CASRLAVTDPLYTEAFF	TGTGCAAGTCGCTTAGCGGTGACAGACCCTTTGTACACTGAAGCTTTCTTT
NA	TRBV5-1	NA	TRBJ1-5	CASSLDHGDQPQHF	TGCGCCAGCAGCTTGGACCACGGTGATCAGCCCCAGCATTTT
NA	TRBV4-3	NA	TRBJ2-2	CASSQGDTGPAIGELFF	TGCGCCAGCAGCCAAGGGGACACGGGACCGGCTATCGGGGAGCTGTTTTTT
NA	TRBV20-1	few	TRBJ1-1	CSASKPSGAFF	TGCAGTGCTAGTAAACCTTCGGGGGCTTTCTTT
TRBD2	TRBV7-2	NA	TRBJ2-5	CASSLRAGGRETQYF	TGTGCCAGCAGCTTAAGAGCGGGGGGAAGGGAGACCCAGTACTTC
NA	TRBV20-1	few	TRBJ1-1	CSWQMNTEAFF	TGCTCGTGGCAGATGAACACTGAAGCTTTCTTT
NA	TRBV28	NA	TRBJ2-4	CASSLDTKLAKNIQYF	TGTGCCAGCAGTCTCGATACCAAACTAGCCAAAAACATTCAGTACTTC
NA	TRBV2	NA	TRBJ1-4	CATRTGRAPTNEKLFF	TGTGCCACCCGCACAGGGAGGGCCCCAACTAATGAAAAACTGTTTTTT
TRBD1	TRBV18	many	TRBJ1-6	CASSPRQGKDSPLHF	TGTGCCAGCTCGCCAAGACAGGGCAAGGATTCACCCCTCCACTTT
NA	TRBV2	NA	TRBJ2-5	CASGPMVQETQYF	TGTGCCAGCGGTCCAATGGTACAAGAGACCCAGTACTTC
NA	TRBV30	NA	TRBJ2-7	CAWRVWQGAGEQYF	TGTGCCTGGAGGGTATGGCAGGGTGCCGGCGAGCAGTACTTC
NA	TRBV7-2	NA	TRBJ2-3	CASSLDRVGSGTDTQYF	TGTGCCAGCAGCTTAGATCGAGTGGGTTCCGGCACAGATACGCAGTATTTT
NA	TRBV18	NA	TRBJ2-7	CASSPSTGTASEQYF	TGTGCCAGCTCACCTTCCACCGGGACGGCGAGCGAGCAGTACTTC
NA	TRBV6-6	many	TRBJ2-1	CASSAKGDEQFF	TGTGCCAGCAGCGCAAAGGGGGATGAGCAGTTCTTC
TRBD1	TRBV14	NA	TRBJ2-7	CASRGTGGIYEQYF	TGTGCCAGCAGGGGGACAGGTGGAATCTACGAGCAGTACTTC
TRBD1	TRBV5-4	few	TRBJ1-5	CASSDGDRGHGNQPQHF	TGTGCCAGCAGCGATGGGGACAGGGGGCATGGGAATCAGCCCCAGCATTTT
NA	TRBV30	few	TRBJ2-4	CAWGQAKNIQYF	TGTGCCTGGGGACAGGCCAAAAACATTCAGTACTTC
TRBD1	TRBV2	few	TRBJ1-2	CASRGQGENYGYTF	TGTGCCAGCAGGGGACAGGGAGAGAACTATGGCTACACCTTC
NA	TRBV4-2	NA	TRBJ2-3	CASKGSSDTQYF	TGTGCCAGCAAAGGGAGCTCAGATACGCAGTATTTT
NA	TRBV29-1	NA	TRBJ1-1	CSASHKASGWATEAFF	TGCAGCGCTTCCCACAAGGCCTCAGGGTGGGCCACTGAAGCTTTCTTT
TRBD1	TRBV28	few	TRBJ1-1	CASSFGQGFQF	TGTGCCAGCAGTTTTGGACAGGGGTTCCAATTT
NA	TRBV5-1	NA	TRBJ2-1	CASSLGTGSFNEQFF	TGCGCCAGCAGCTTGGGTACAGGGAGTTTCAATGAGCAGTTCTTC
NA	TRBV19	few	TRBJ2-3	CASSGSGSTDTQYF	TGTGCCAGTAGTGGGAGCGGGAGCACAGATACGCAGTATTTT